The clone carrying this T cell receptor beta chain was counted only a few times. Its antigen is as yet unknown. Trimming left V 4 bases short and J 7 bases short, with 10 bases between. Germline CDR1 is MNHEY and CDR2 is SVGAGI. The CDR3 is made up of 13 amino acids. This entry is derived from a study of T cell responses to AZD1222 COVID-19 vaccine. Study in general: Second-dose schedules of about 4 or about 12 weeks were combined. Whole-study results and caveats: Repertoires were sampled only after the peak T cell response. Among the donors, most were white British and more were female, and clonal diversity was possibly underestimated. The study identified only five to seven AZD1222 recipients as seropositive at baseline.

Produced via immunoSEQ multiplex PCR; TCRdb's table is partial and in-frame only. The repertoire holds just over 150,000 clones, with 90% as singletons. This chain joins TRBV6-5 and TRBJ2-2; D is possibly TRBD1 (5 bases). The specimen comprised peripheral blood, sampled on day 0 of AZD1222 vaccination. The TCR sequence derives from an adult in good health. The CDR3 here is CASSSRADGELFF. CDR3 sequence (DNA): TGTGCCAGCAGTTCCAGGGCGGACGGGGAGCTGTTTTTT.